This T cell receptor (beta chain) was identified during a study of T cell clonotyping in hematopoietic cell transplantation. CDR3 length: 12 residues. Per germline, CDR1 MNHEY and CDR2 SVGAGI. V lost 6 bases and J 3 bases, leaving 8 bases between the germline ends. This clone occurred once. Its antigen is not known. Profiled with immunoSEQ multiplex PCR; TCRdb holds only in-frame clones, not every one. The sample shows around 15,000 clones, 70% to 90% of them seen only once. Whole-study findings and limits: After transplant, recipient diversity fell while pathologically expanded clonotypes grew through day 180.

V gene TRBV6-5 combines with J gene TRBJ1-1; D is possibly TRBD1 (6 bases). The sample consisted of PBMCs, taken 100 days after allogeneic stem cell transplant. The receptor comes from a male patient aged 60-69 years who had an allogeneic stem cell transplant from a related donor, so the T cells may come from the graft donor. Some clones in this sample may be carry-over from other donors' samples. This chain's CDR3 is CASRTGYTEAFF. CDR3 DNA: TGTGCCAGCAGAACAGGGTACACTGAAGCTTTCTTT.